The 32 T cell receptor beta chains reported below all come from one sample, sequenced in a study of T cell responses to AZD1222 COVID-19 vaccine. Data came from immunoSEQ multiplex PCR; TCRdb stores just in-frame clones and leaves some out. This table holds tens of thousands of clones, about 74% found once. The sample was peripheral blood, taken on day 0 of AZD1222 vaccination. The receptors here all came from an adult in good health.

This clone was recorded once. V gene TRBV27 combines with J gene TRBJ2-7, with TRBD1 matching 7 bases. CDR3 size: 12 residues. Trimming removed 5 bases from V and 4 bases from J; junction bases left unmatched: 2. CDR1 is MNHEY and CDR2 is SMNVEV in the germline V gene (reference sequence). The CDR3 is CASSPDRYEQYF. In DNA, the CDR3 is TGTGCCAGCAGTCCGGACAGGTACGAGCAGTACTTC.

The chain uses TRBV2 and TRBJ1-6; TRBD1 aligns across 9 bases. V trimming: 4 bases; J trimming: 7 bases; junction bases outside the gene matches: 2. Germline CDR1 reads SNHLY; CDR2 reads FYNNEI. CDR3 length equals 14 residues. For the CDR3, the DNA is TGTGCCAGCAGTGGGACAGGGGAGAATTCACCCCTCCACTTT. Protein product: CASSGTGENSPLHF.

V and J are TRBV7-2 and TRBJ2-3; no clear D. Germline loops: CDR1 SGHTA, CDR2 FQGNSA. The length of the CDR3 is 12 residues. The germline V and J ends were trimmed by 1 base and 3 bases, with 2 bases remaining between them. CDR3 DNA sequence: TGTGCCAGCAGCTTAGGAACAGATACGCAGTATTTT. It is translated as CASSLGTDTQYF. The variable domain in full, completed from reference TRBV7-2 and TRBJ2-3, reads GAGVSQSPSNKVTEKGKDVELRCDPISGHTALYWYRQSLGQGLEFLIYFQGNSAPDKSGLPSDRFSAERTGGSVSTLTIQRTQQEDSAVYLCASSLGTDTQYFGPGTRLTVL.

The chain is built from TRBV1 and TRBJ1-1. TRBV1 is termed a pseudogene. The CDR3 runs 13 residues. In DNA form, the CDR3 reads TGCACCAGCAGAATACTGGAGGGCACTGAAGCTTTCTTT. Translated: CTSRILEGTEAFF.

This chain connects TRBV25-1 to TRBJ1-2; TRBD1 might be the D (6 bases). Germline V lookup: CDR1 MGHDK, CDR2 SYGVNS. Trimming took 2 bases from V and 2 from J, leaving 21 bases between them. The CDR3 has 18 residues. In DNA form, the CDR3 reads TGTGCCAGCAGTGAAAGGGGATTCGTGCAGGGGCGGAACTATGGCTACACCTTC. Translated: CASSERGFVQGRNYGYTF.

The chain carries TRBV5-4 and TRBJ1-2, with 10 bases fitting TRBD1. J lost 4 bases, V lost 3 bases, and 6 bases had no gene match. CDR3 length equals 15 residues. Germline loops: CDR1 SGHNT, CDR2 YYREEE (reference sequence). DNA of the CDR3: TGTGCCAGCAGCTCCGGGACAGGGGTCGGCTATGGCTACACCTTC. It specifies CASSSGTGVGYGYTF.

The chain has TRBV4-1 and TRBJ2-5; 11 bases align to TRBD2. V was clipped by 2 bases and J by 0 bases; unmatched bases: 2. CDR1 MGHRA and CDR2 YSYEKL come from the germline V gene. The CDR3 runs to 16 residues. CDR3 sequence: CASSQTSGGYQETQYF. CDR3 nucleotides: TGCGCCAGCAGCCAAACTAGCGGGGGCTACCAAGAGACCCAGTACTTC.

The genes are TRBV6-2 or TRBV6-3 and TRBJ1-5, with 9 bases aligning to TRBD1. Germline V gene data show CDR1 as MNHEY and CDR2 as SVGEGT. Unmatched junction bases numbered 9, after V lost 5 bases and J lost 4 bases. The CDR3 is 16 amino acids. As DNA, the CDR3 is TGTGCCAGCAGTGGGGGACAGGGCGGGTTAAATCAGCCCCAGCATTTT. Translating it yields CASSGGQGGLNQPQHF.

The genes are TRBV7-9 and TRBJ1-1, with D possibly TRBD1 on 5 matching bases. The CDR3 consists of 13 residues. The germline gives CDR1 SEHNR, CDR2 FQNEAQ (reference sequence). The V gene lost 0 bases and the J gene lost 7 bases, with 9 bases spanning the gap. The CDR3 sequence is CASSLAGGFEAFF. Written as DNA, the CDR3 is TGTGCCAGCAGCTTAGCTGGGGGGTTTGAAGCTTTCTTT. The full variable domain, completed using reference TRBV7-9 and TRBJ1-1, is DTGVSQNPRHKITKRGQNVTFRCDPISEHNRLYWYRQTLGQGPEFLTYFQNEAQLEKSRLLSDRFSAERPKGSFSTLEIQRTEQGDSAMYLCASSLAGGFEAFFGQGTRLTVV.

The V gene is TRBV6-1, the J gene TRBJ2-5; D not certain. Germline loops: CDR1 MNHNS, CDR2 SASEGT. V was trimmed by 3 bases and J by 5 bases, leaving 10 bases between them. This CDR3 contains 13 residues. CDR3 protein: CASSDGSHETQYF. DNA for the CDR3: TGTGCCAGCAGTGACGGTAGCCACGAGACCCAGTACTTC.

The chain joins TRBV3-1 (or the pseudogene TRBV3-2) to TRBJ1-4; weak D call: TRBD1 (6 bases). CDR3 size: 15 residues. Germline-derived CDR1 and CDR2 are LGHDT and YNNKEL (reference sequence). Deletions cut 0 bases from V and 5 bases from J, with 10 bases between. Here the CDR3 DNA reads TGTGCCAGCAGCCAAGATCTAGGGGGGAATGAAAAACTGTTTTTT. This translates into CASSQDLGGNEKLFF.

The chain joins TRBV5-1 to TRBJ1-5; D might be TRBD1 (6 bases). Trimming took off 4 bases at V and 10 bases at J, with 18 bases between the two ends. The length of the CDR3 is 14 residues. The germline CDR1 and CDR2 sequences are SGHRS and YFSETQ. The CDR3 DNA reads TGCGCCAGCAGCCCCACCGGCAGGGGACGTCCCCAGCATTTT. Protein: CASSPTGRGRPQHF.

The chain uses TRBV4-1 and TRBJ1-1; D unclear. Trimming took off 0 bases at V and 0 bases at J, with 5 bases between the two ends. Germline loops: CDR1 MGHRA, CDR2 YSYEKL. The CDR3 runs 14 residues. CDR3 protein: CASSQEKVNTEAFF. Here the CDR3 DNA reads TGCGCCAGCAGCCAAGAGAAAGTGAACACTGAAGCTTTCTTT.

The J gene is TRBJ1-1, the V gene TRBV3-1 (or the pseudogene TRBV3-2), with TRBD1 as a possible D gene (5 bases). The CDR3 length is 15 residues. Germline CDR1 is LGHDT and CDR2 is YNNKEL (reference sequence). V lost 0 bases, J lost 6 bases, and 14 bases lay in between. CDR3: CASSQEGLKDAEAFF. CDR3 sequence (DNA): TGTGCCAGCAGCCAAGAGGGACTCAAGGACGCTGAAGCTTTCTTT.

This chain uses TRBV2 with TRBJ2-7; no firm D call. CDR3 length equals 12 residues. Trimming took off 1 base at V and 12 bases at J, with 13 bases between the two ends. In germline, CDR1 is SNHLY, CDR2 FYNNEI. CDR3: CASSEVAHWGYF. The CDR3 DNA reads as TGTGCCAGCAGTGAAGTGGCGCACTGGGGGTACTTC. Combining the CDR3 with reference TRBV2 and TRBJ2-7 gives the whole variable domain EPEVTQTPSHQVTQMGQEVILRCVPISNHLYFYWYRQILGQKVEFLVSFYNNEISEKSEIFDDQFSVERPDGSNFTLKIRSTKLEDSAMYFCASSEVAHWGYFGPGTRLTVT.

The chain links TRBV6-2 or TRBV6-3 to TRBJ2-7; a weak D match, TRBD1 (6 bases). This CDR3 has 12 amino acids. In germline, CDR1 is MNHEY, CDR2 SVGEGT. Trimming pared 6 bases from V and 7 bases from J, leaving 13 bases between. CDR3 nucleotide sequence: TGTGCCAGCAGCGACACAGGGAAGGAGCAGTACTTC. Translation: CASSDTGKEQYF.

The chain combines TRBV7-3 with TRBJ2-1; TRBD2 matches 9 bases. The CDR3 sequence is 15 residues long. Germline values: CDR1 SGHTA, CDR2 FQGTGA. Germline trimming cut 4 bases from V and 8 bases from J; bases unmatched to any gene: 9. CDR3 DNA sequence: TGTGCCAGCAGCTCCAGCGGGGGGTACTCATATGAGCAGTTCTTC. Translation: CASSSSGGYSYEQFF.

This rearrangement joins TRBV3-1 (or the pseudogene TRBV3-2) to TRBJ1-1; D is unresolved. This CDR3 region has 12 residues. Germline CDR1 and CDR2: LGHDT and YNNKEL (reference sequence). V was trimmed by 7 bases and J by 7 bases, leaving 13 bases between them. The CDR3 DNA reads as TGTGCCAGCAACTCGGCTGAAGGTGAAGCTTTCTTT. Translation: CASNSAEGEAFF.

The chain links TRBV21-1 to TRBJ2-2; TRBD1 is the table's D call and was not checked against the DNA. TRBV21-1 is given as a pseudogene. There are 19 residues in the CDR3. The CDR3 region has the DNA TGTGCCAGCAGCAGAAAACGGGCAGGGGCCCAAACAGGCACCGGGGAGCTGTTTTTT. Its protein is CASSRKRAGAQTGTGELFF.

The rearrangement links TRBV19 to TRBJ1-1, with D unclear. Germline V gene sequence: CDR1 LNHDA, CDR2 SQIVND (reference sequence). The CDR3 consists of 14 residues. Trimming removed 3 bases at V and 5 bases at J, with 13 bases between. The CDR3 DNA is TGTGCCAGTAGTATTCGCCTCCGTGGGACTGAAGCTTTCTTT. This gives the protein CASSIRLRGTEAFF. The whole variable domain, remainder taken from reference TRBV19 and TRBJ1-1, is DGGITQSPKYLFRKEGQNVTLSCEQNLNHDAMYWYRQDPGQGLRLIYYSQIVNDFQKGDIAEGYSVSREKKESFPLTVTSAQKNPTAFYLCASSIRLRGTEAFFGQGTRLTVV.

Note on this clone: The junction shows a germline mismatch at one end, possibly a read error. The chain combines TRBV6-2 or TRBV6-3 with TRBJ2-7; D gene unclear. The CDR3 contains 14 residues. CDR1 is MNHEY and CDR2 is SVGEGT in the germline V gene. CDR3 in DNA: TGTGCCAGCAGTTTGGCTGCAGGCTCCGACGAGCAGTACTTC. Amino acid sequence: CASSLAAGSDEQYF.

The table lists this clone with a count of one. The chain combines TRBV19 with TRBJ2-1; the match to TRBD1 covers 7 bases. CDR3 size: 16 residues. Germline assignment: CDR1 LNHDA and CDR2 SQIVND (reference sequence). Trimming cost V 3 bases and J 0 bases; bases outside gene matches: 5. The CDR3 reads CASSMGAGGSYNEQFF. In DNA form, the CDR3 reads TGTGCCAGTAGTATGGGGGCAGGGGGCTCCTACAATGAGCAGTTCTTC.

The chain links TRBV7-8 to TRBJ1-3; possibly TRBD1 for D (6 bases). V gave up 3 bases and J gave up 1 base, with 13 bases separating them. CDR1 SGHVS and CDR2 FQNEAQ come from the germline V gene. This CDR3 contains 16 residues. As DNA, the CDR3 is TGTGCCAGCAGCTTTAGGACAGTGGCGTCTGGAAACACCATATATTTT. Translating gives CASSFRTVASGNTIYF.

V gene TRBV4-3 combines with J gene TRBJ2-2, with D hard to call. CDR1 and CDR2 (germline): LGHNA, YSLEER. The CDR3 length is 16 residues. V lost 4 bases and J lost 4, with 16 bases in between. The CDR3 region is CASSPYDRQSTGELFF. The CDR3 bases are TGCGCCAGCAGCCCCTACGATCGGCAGTCCACCGGGGAGCTGTTTTTT.

The V gene is TRBV28, the J gene TRBJ2-5, with 8 bases that match TRBD1. The J segment lost 5 bases and the V segment lost 7 bases, leaving 18 bases of the junction unmatched. This CDR3 region has 17 residues. Germline V gives CDR1 MDHEN, CDR2 SYDVKM. CDR3 in DNA: TGTGCCAGCACCGAATCCACCCGGACAGGGACGACGGAGACCCAGTACTTC. Its protein product is CASTESTRTGTTETQYF.

The chain employs TRBV28 and TRBJ1-6; the D is unclear. Trimming removed 6 bases from V and 7 bases from J, with 16 bases in between. The germline CDR1 and CDR2 sequences are MDHEN and SYDVKM. The CDR3 has 15 residues. This chain's CDR3 is CASRPQDVTNSPLHF. CDR3 nucleotide sequence: TGTGCCAGCAGACCTCAGGACGTTACGAATTCACCCCTCCACTTT.

The chain has TRBV6-6 and TRBJ1-1; D call uncertain. Germline V lookup: CDR1 MNHNY, CDR2 SVGAGI (reference sequence). This CDR3 is built from 11 residues. Trimming stripped 1 base from V and 10 bases from J, with 7 bases between. CDR3 sequence: CASSYLGSAFF. In DNA form, the CDR3 reads TGTGCCAGCAGTTACTTGGGGTCAGCTTTCTTT.

The chain carries TRBV11-2 and TRBJ1-4; TRBD1 agrees at 7 bases. Trimming took 1 base from V and 10 from J; bases not matched to a gene: 0. CDR1 and CDR2 (germline): SGHAT, FQNNGV. The CDR3 runs 12 residues. The CDR3 region is CASSLGQGKLFF. The CDR3 nucleotides are TGTGCCAGCAGCTTAGGACAGGGAAAACTGTTTTTT.

The genes are TRBV7-8 and TRBJ2-5; the D is unclear. The V end lost 5 bases, the J end lost 5 bases, and 15 bases lay between the germline ends. CDR1 and CDR2 (germline): SGHVS, FQNEAQ. The CDR3 loop spans 14 amino acids. The CDR3 DNA reads TGTGCCAGCAGCCAAGTCGTCCAGGCCGAGACCCAGTACTTC. This sequence encodes CASSQVVQAETQYF. Complete variable domain (other parts from reference TRBV7-8 and TRBJ2-5): GAGVSQSPRYKVAKRGQDVALRCDPISGHVSLFWYQQALGQGPEFLTYFQNEAQLDKSGLPSDRFFAERPEGSVSTLKIQRTQQEDSAVYLCASSQVVQAETQYFGPGTRLLVL.

The chain is built from TRBV11-3 and TRBJ1-1; possibly TRBD1 for D (6 bases). V was cut by 7 bases and J by 3 bases, with 9 bases left in between. The CDR3 has 12 residues. Germline CDR1 is SGHNT and CDR2 is YENEEA. The CDR3 spells CASKGGDTEAFF. In nucleotides, the CDR3 is TGTGCCAGCAAGGGGGGAGACACTGAAGCTTTCTTT.

This chain joins TRBV4-3 and TRBJ1-5; the D is unclear. Germline loops: CDR1 LGHNA, CDR2 YSLEER. Trimming cost V 0 bases and J 2 bases, with 5 bases left between them. The CDR3 is 14 amino acids. The DNA for the CDR3 is TGCGCCAGCAGCCAAGACTCGGGCAATCAGCCCCAGCATTTT. Its protein is CASSQDSGNQPQHF.

CDR3 in amino acids: CASSPQGQGAHEQYF. The CDR3 DNA reads as TGTGCCAGCTCACCGCAGGGACAGGGGGCGCACGAGCAGTACTTC. The chain combines TRBV18 with TRBJ2-7, with 12 nucleotides matching TRBD1. The CDR3 consists of 15 residues. With 3 bases clipped from V and 5 bases from J, the junction kept 5 bases outside the gene matches. Per the germline V gene, CDR1 is KGHSH and CDR2 is LQKENI.